The TCR beta chain under discussion was sequenced for a study of T cells in Graves' hyperthyroidism and ophthalmopathy. Regarding the study as a whole: Blood also showed most of the thyroid clonotypes that were expanded above 0.001.

With regard to this clonotype: Its matching antigen is unknown.

The TCR beta CDR3 regions underwent amplification using RNA transcripts as the source. First-round RT-PCR with HTBI primers amplified the TCR CDR3 region. TCRdb re-derived calls from the multiplex PCR reads in MiXCR, one entry per CDR3 protein. Of around 400,000 distinct CDR3 sequences in the sample, roughly 13% are singletons; the top ten hold 9% to 9.5%. Uncontrolled infections, other autoimmune diseases, pregnancy or lactation led to exclusion of patients. The clonotype comes from a woman younger than 30 with Graves' hyperthyroidism. Material for sequencing was blood.

This CDR3 is CSVENPGFGGGNTIYF. CDR3 DNA sequence: TGCAGCGTTGAAAACCCCGGGTTCGGCGGAGGAAACACCATATATTTT. The chain has TRBV29-1 and TRBJ1-3, with unresolved D. The CDR3 covers 16 residues. Trimming removed 2 bases from V and 4 bases from J, with 18 bases in between. From germline, CDR1 is SQVTM and CDR2 ANQGSEA.